This T cell receptor beta chain was recovered during a study of blood T cell repertoires in COVID-19. The data were produced by immunoSEQ multiplex PCR, yet TCRdb's version contains in-frame clones alone and is incomplete. The sample lists under 200,000 clones; over 75% were seen once. Sequencing input: PBMCs or T cells enriched from blood (not recorded which). This TCR derives from a woman in her fifties or sixties who had recovered from COVID-19.

The chain's CDR3 is CASSLNSNYGYTF. In DNA form, the CDR3 reads TGTGCCAGCAGTTTAAACAGTAACTATGGCTACACCTTC. The J gene is TRBJ1-2, the V gene TRBV28; no reliable D call. The germline V gene has CDR1 MDHEN and CDR2 SYDVKM. The CDR3 has 13 amino acids. V was shortened by 2 bases and J by 1 base, with 5 bases between the two germline ends.